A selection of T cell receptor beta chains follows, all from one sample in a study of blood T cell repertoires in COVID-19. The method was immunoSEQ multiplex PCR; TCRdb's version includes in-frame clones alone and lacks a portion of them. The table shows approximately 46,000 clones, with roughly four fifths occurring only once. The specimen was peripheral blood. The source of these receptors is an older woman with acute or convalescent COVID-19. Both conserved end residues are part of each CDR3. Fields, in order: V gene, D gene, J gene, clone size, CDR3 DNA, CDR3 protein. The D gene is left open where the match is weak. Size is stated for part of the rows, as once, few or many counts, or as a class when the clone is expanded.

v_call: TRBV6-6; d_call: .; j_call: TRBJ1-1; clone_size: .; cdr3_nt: TGTGCCAGCAGGCTAGAAGGACAGTCGAACACTGAAGCTTTCTTT; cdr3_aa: CASRLEGQSNTEAFF
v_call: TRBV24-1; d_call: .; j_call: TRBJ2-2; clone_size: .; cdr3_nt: TGTGCCACCAGTGATGCGGCCGGGACGGGGGTAACCGGGGAGCTGTTTTTT; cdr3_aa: CATSDAAGTGVTGELFF
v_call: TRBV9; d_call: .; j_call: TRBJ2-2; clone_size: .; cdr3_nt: TGTGCCAGCAGCGTAACTGGCGGGACCATAAGCGGCACCGGGGAGCTGTTTTTT; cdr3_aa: CASSVTGGTISGTGELFF
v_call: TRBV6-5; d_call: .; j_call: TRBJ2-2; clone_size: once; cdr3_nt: TGTGCCCTAGGGGGGGACCAAACCTACACCGGGGAGCTGTTTTTT; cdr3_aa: CALGGDQTYTGELFF
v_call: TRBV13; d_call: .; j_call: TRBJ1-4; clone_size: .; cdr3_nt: TGTGCCAGCAGCTCGAAACCGACACCTAATGAAAAACTGTTTTTT; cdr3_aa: CASSSKPTPNEKLFF
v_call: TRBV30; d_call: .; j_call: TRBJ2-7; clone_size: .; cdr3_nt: TGTGCCTCAGCGAAGGGGCCCCCGGTGAACGAGCAGTACTTC; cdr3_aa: CASAKGPPVNEQYF
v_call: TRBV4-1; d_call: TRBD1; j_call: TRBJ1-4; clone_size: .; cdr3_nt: TGCGCCAGCAGCCAAGATGGGGGGACAGGGGGGAAAGCACTGTTTTTT; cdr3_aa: CASSQDGGTGGKALFF
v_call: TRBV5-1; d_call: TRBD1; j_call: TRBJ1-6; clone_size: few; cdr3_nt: TGCGCCAGCAGACTCCAGGGACAGGGTAATTCACCCCTCCACTTT; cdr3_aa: CASRLQGQGNSPLHF
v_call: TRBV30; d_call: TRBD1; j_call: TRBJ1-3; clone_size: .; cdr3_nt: TGTGCCTGGAGTGTGAACAGGGGTAGCAGGACCATATATTTT; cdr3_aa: CAWSVNRGSRTIYF
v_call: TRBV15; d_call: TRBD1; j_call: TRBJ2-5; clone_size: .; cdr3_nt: TGTGCCACACGACAGGGTGGGGTAGAGACCCAGTACTTC; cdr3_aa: CATRQGGVETQYF